The clone carrying this T cell receptor (beta chain) was picked up one time. The sample originates from a study of T cells in Graves' hyperthyroidism and ophthalmopathy. The CDR3 regions of TCR beta were amplified from RNA transcripts. The HTBI set primed first-round TCR CDR3 RT-PCR. TCRdb recomputed calls from the multiplex PCR reads with MiXCR, one row per CDR3 protein. Of 550,000 to 850,000 distinct CDR3 sequences listed, around 20% were seen once; the top ten hold over 15%. This CDR3 has 13 residues. Germline assignment: CDR1 SGHTA and CDR2 FQGNSA. V lost 2 bases, J lost 5 bases, and 6 bases lay in between. Exclusion criteria comprised uncontrolled infection, other autoimmune disease, pregnancy or lactation.

Sequencing was done on a sample of blood. The chain joins TRBV7-2 to TRBJ2-2; D ambiguous. The sequence was collected from a woman aged 50 to 60 with Graves' hyperthyroidism that later progressed to Graves' ophthalmopathy. This CDR3 reads CASSLLVTGELFF. CDR3 DNA: TGTGCCAGCAGCTTACTAGTAACCGGGGAGCTGTTTTTT.